This T cell receptor beta chain derives from a study of cytomegalovirus exposure and HLA in healthy donors. Looking at the study overall: Across more than 350 genotyped donors, about 81% landed in the Caucasian-associated ancestry cluster.

PCR involved 60 Vbeta and 13 Jbeta primers. Here immunoSEQ multiplex PCR was the method, and the copy in TCRdb shows in-frame clones only, minus some. The sample lists under 150,000 clones; approximately 68% were seen once. This clone was counted only a few times. Its antigen is still unknown. General observations from the study: The study put 150 to 200 TCR beta chains on its list as cytomegalovirus-associated. Later analysis suggested links between common viral pathogens and several top significant clusters.

Trimming stripped 5 bases from V and 4 bases from J, with 14 bases between. The CDR3 totals 14 residues. CDR1 MNHEY and CDR2 SMNVEV come from the germline V gene (reference sequence). Sequenced input: PBMCs. The sequence was collected from a man between 60 and 70 years old in good health and CMV-seronegative. The chain combines TRBV27 with TRBJ1-1; D gene ambiguous. As DNA, the CDR3 is TGTGCCAGCAGTCGATTGGTTCGGGGCACTGAAGCTTTCTTT. Its protein is CASSRLVRGTEAFF.